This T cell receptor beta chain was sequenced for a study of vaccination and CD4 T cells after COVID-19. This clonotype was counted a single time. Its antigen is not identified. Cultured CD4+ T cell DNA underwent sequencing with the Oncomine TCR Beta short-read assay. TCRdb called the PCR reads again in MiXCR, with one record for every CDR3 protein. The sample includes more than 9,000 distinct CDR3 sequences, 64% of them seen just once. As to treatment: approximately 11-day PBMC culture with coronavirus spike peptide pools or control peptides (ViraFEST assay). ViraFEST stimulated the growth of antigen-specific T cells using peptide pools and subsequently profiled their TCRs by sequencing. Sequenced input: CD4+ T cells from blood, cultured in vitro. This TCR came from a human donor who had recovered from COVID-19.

Written as DNA, the CDR3 is TGTGCCAGCAGCTCTCCTCGGACTAGCGGGGGAAATGAGCAGTTCTTC. Protein sequence: CASSSPRTSGGNEQFF. The chain uses TRBV7-2 and TRBJ2-1; 13 nucleotides agree with TRBD2. Germline CDR1 reads SGHTA; CDR2 reads FQGNSA. This CDR3 has 16 amino acids. Trimming cost V 4 bases and J 7 bases; bases outside gene matches: 7. Together with reference TRBV7-2 and TRBJ2-1, the CDR3 gives the full variable domain: GAGVSQSPSNKVTEKGKDVELRCDPISGHTALYWYRQSLGQGLEFLIYFQGNSAPDKSGLPSDRFSAERTGGSVSTLTIQRTQQEDSAVYLCASSSPRTSGGNEQFFGPGTRLTVL.